Sequencing of this TCR beta chain was carried out in a study of identical twins. General study results and limits: Cord blood beta clonotypes that were abundant carried fewer insertions, and memory repertoires showed no such trend. Among beta out-of-frame sequences, excess sharing between twins appeared weaker.

The table lists this clonotype with a few counts. Its antigen is not identified. Per the germline V gene, CDR1 is SGHAT and CDR2 is FQNNGV. Trimming shortened V by 5 bases and J by 10 bases, and 23 bases separated the two germline ends. CDR3 size: 15 residues. TCRdb fed the 5' RACE reads into MiXCR, producing one record per CDR3 protein. The repertoire holds 450,000 or so distinct CDR3 sequences, with more than 13% as singletons. Another study also made use of these data, one on yellow fever vaccine responses in identical twins.

V is TRBV11-2 and J is TRBJ1-1; perhaps TRBD1 as D (5 bases). The clonotype comes from a young woman in good health. The sequenced sample was CD4+ T cells sorted from blood. CDR3 DNA: TGTGCCAGCAGCAACCCGGGGCATCCACGGAGGGTAGCTTTCTTT. Its translation: CASSNPGHPRRVAFF.